The text below deals with one TCR beta chain. This sample was included in a study of cytomegalovirus exposure and HLA in healthy donors. Donors had nominal health at sampling but likely had unrecorded immune exposures. Both 60 Vbeta primers and 13 Jbeta primers went into the PCR. Profiling relied on immunoSEQ multiplex PCR, and the TCRdb table lists in-frame clones only, not all of them. The sample has about 130,000 clones; approximately 80% are singletons. Sequenced sample: PBMCs. The clonotype was recovered from a woman in her forties in good health and CMV-seropositive.

CDR3 residues: CASSEQRGRNTGELFF. CDR3 sequence (DNA): TGTGCCAGCAGTGAACAAAGGGGAAGGAACACCGGGGAGCTGTTTTTT. This chain links TRBV6-1 with TRBJ2-2; D is perhaps TRBD1 (5 bases). This CDR3 has 16 residues. V was pared by 2 bases and J by 1 base, with 11 bases between. The germline V gene has CDR1 MNHNS and CDR2 SASEGT.